Each of the 24 T cell receptor beta chains below was sequenced from the same sample in a study of cytotoxic CD8 clonotypes in ibrutinib-treated CLL. Assay: immunoSEQ multiplex PCR; the TCRdb copy retains only in-frame clones and omits some. The sample includes over 130,000 clones, more than 70% of them seen just once. The sequencing here drew on PBMCs, taken after 36 months of ibrutinib treatment. These receptors were obtained from a human donor with chronic lymphocytic leukemia.

V usage is TRBV9 and J usage is TRBJ1-2; D uncertain. Germline assignment: CDR1 SGDLS and CDR2 YYNGEE. The CDR3 length is 14 residues. V was trimmed by 0 bases and J by 1 base, leaving 7 bases between them. The CDR3 DNA follows: TGTGCCAGCAGCGTAGGTTGGGGTAACTATGGCTACACCTTC. The encoded protein is CASSVGWGNYGYTF.

V and J are TRBV9 and TRBJ1-1, with D tentatively TRBD1 (5 bases). The V gene's germline CDR1 is SGDLS and CDR2 YYNGEE. CDR3 length: 13 residues. Trimming stripped 2 bases from V and 2 bases from J, with 7 bases between. The CDR3 DNA reads TGTGCCAGCAGCGTGCAGGGAAACACTGAAGCTTTCTTT. Protein: CASSVQGNTEAFF.

The V call is TRBV27, the J call TRBJ2-1; TRBD2 might be the D (5 bases). Trimming left V 6 bases short and J 7 bases short, with 13 bases between. The germline V gene has CDR1 MNHEY and CDR2 SMNVEV (reference sequence). The CDR3 spans 13 residues. This chain's CDR3 is CASSPYAGNEQFF. The CDR3 nucleotides read TGTGCCAGCAGCCCTTACGCGGGTAATGAGCAGTTCTTC.

This clone was counted a single time. V usage is TRBV7-7 and J usage is TRBJ2-3, with 10 nucleotides matching TRBD2. Germline assignment: CDR1 SSHAT and CDR2 FNYEAQ (reference sequence). Losses at the gene ends were 5 bases for V and 5 bases for J; bases not matched to a gene: 10. The CDR3 extends over 16 amino acids. The CDR3 reads CASSPILAGGGDTQYF. The CDR3 DNA is TGTGCCAGCAGCCCGATTTTAGCGGGGGGCGGAGATACGCAGTATTTT.

The rearrangement joins TRBV27 to TRBJ2-1, with D uncertain. Per the germline V gene, CDR1 is MNHEY and CDR2 is SMNVEV (reference sequence). The CDR3 contains 13 residues. The ends were cut back, 5 bases at V and 6 bases at J, with 11 bases in the middle. As DNA, the CDR3 is TGTGCCAGCAGTCTGACCTACAGCAATGAGCAGTTCTTC. Protein product: CASSLTYSNEQFF.

The V call is TRBV6-8, the J call TRBJ1-1; D not resolved. The V gene lost 8 bases and the J gene lost 0 bases, with 13 bases spanning the gap. Germline CDR1 MNHGY, CDR2 SAAAGT. The CDR3 contains 14 residues. The chain's CDR3 is CASGGRPLNTEAFF. The CDR3 DNA follows: TGTGCCAGCGGAGGCAGACCACTGAACACTGAAGCTTTCTTT.

The J gene is TRBJ2-2, the V gene TRBV7-8; D is perhaps TRBD2 (6 bases). Germline CDR1 reads SGHVS; CDR2 reads FQNEAQ. V lost 3 bases and J 6 bases, leaving 14 bases between the germline ends. This CDR3 comprises 15 residues. The CDR3 region has the DNA TGTGCCAGCAGCTTTGCCACCCCGGGGGCCGGGGAGCTGTTTTTT. It translates to CASSFATPGAGELFF.

Of note for this clone: At one end, the junction sequence differs from germline, possibly due to a read error. The chain couples TRBV4-1 to TRBJ2-7; tentatively, D is TRBD1 (6 bases). The CDR3 loop spans 15 amino acids. Germline CDR1 reads MGHRA; CDR2 reads YSYEKL. In nucleotides, the CDR3 is TGCGCCGGCAGCCCCGACCCAGGGGACGGCTACGAGCAGTACTTC. It yields the protein CAGSPDPGDGYEQYF.

The chain carries TRBV19 and TRBJ2-1; perhaps D is TRBD1 or TRBD2 (5 bases each). Trimming pared 5 bases from V and 6 bases from J, leaving 17 bases between. The CDR3 loop spans 15 amino acids. Germline CDR1 LNHDA, CDR2 SQIVND (reference sequence). This CDR3 reads CASSGREFISNEQFF. CDR3 DNA sequence: TGTGCCAGTAGTGGCAGGGAGTTTATTAGCAATGAGCAGTTCTTC. The full variable domain, completed using reference TRBV19 and TRBJ2-1, is DGGITQSPKYLFRKEGQNVTLSCEQNLNHDAMYWYRQDPGQGLRLIYYSQIVNDFQKGDIAEGYSVSREKKESFPLTVTSAQKNPTAFYLCASSGREFISNEQFFGPGTRLTVL.

The genes are TRBV5-1 and TRBJ2-2; 13 bases are shared with TRBD2. This CDR3 comprises 17 residues. Germline-derived CDR1 and CDR2 are SGHRS and YFSETQ. V dropped 3 bases and J dropped 3; count of bases not matched to a gene: 5. CDR3 DNA sequence: TGCGCCAGCAGCTCCGGACTAGCGGGAGCGGACACCGGGGAGCTGTTTTTT. Translated, it gives CASSSGLAGADTGELFF.

The chain employs TRBV7-8 and TRBJ1-4; D might be TRBD1 (5 bases). The CDR3 consists of 15 residues. Trimming took off 7 bases at V and 2 bases at J, with 14 bases between the two ends. Germline values: CDR1 SGHVS, CDR2 FQNEAQ. The CDR3: CASTLGRVTNEKLFF. CDR3 DNA: TGTGCCAGCACCTTGGGGCGGGTGACTAATGAAAAACTGTTTTTT.

There are a few counts of this clone. This chain joins TRBV7-9 and TRBJ1-1; D possibly corresponds to TRBD1 (6 bases). The CDR3 extends over 17 amino acids. Trimming removed 0 bases at V and 0 bases at J, with 14 bases between. Looked up from germline, CDR1 is SEHNR and CDR2 is FQNEAQ (reference sequence). CDR3 loop: CASSLAYTQGMNTEAFF. The CDR3 region has the DNA TGTGCCAGCAGCTTAGCCTATACACAGGGAATGAACACTGAAGCTTTCTTT.

The chain is built from TRBV19 and TRBJ2-1, with 12 bases that match TRBD2. This CDR3 spans 15 amino acids. Germline lookup yields CDR1 LNHDA and CDR2 SQIVND (reference sequence). With V trimmed by 4 bases and J by 7 bases, 5 bases remained unmatched. DNA for the CDR3: TGTGCCAGTAGTACTAGCGGGAGGGGTTGGAATGAGCAGTTCTTC. Its translation is CASSTSGRGWNEQFF. Looking up the rest from reference TRBV19 and TRBJ2-1 gives the full variable domain: DGGITQSPKYLFRKEGQNVTLSCEQNLNHDAMYWYRQDPGQGLRLIYYSQIVNDFQKGDIAEGYSVSREKKESFPLTVTSAQKNPTAFYLCASSTSGRGWNEQFFGPGTRLTVL.

The J gene is TRBJ2-3, the V gene TRBV10-2; 7 positions match TRBD1. The CDR3 sequence is 13 residues long. The germline gives CDR1 WSHSY, CDR2 SAAADI. The J segment lost 5 bases and the V segment lost 2 bases, leaving 1 base of the junction unmatched. The CDR3: CASSERGLDTQYF. The CDR3 DNA reads TGCGCCAGCAGTGAGAGGGGGCTAGATACGCAGTATTTT.

This chain connects TRBV4-1 to TRBJ2-7; possibly TRBD1 or TRBD2 for D (5 bases each). The V and J ends lost 5 bases and 6 bases respectively, with 14 bases between them. This CDR3 spans 13 amino acids. CDR1 and CDR2 (germline): MGHRA, YSYEKL. The CDR3 protein is CASSYEGNSEQYF. DNA for the CDR3: TGCGCCAGCAGCTATGAGGGGAATTCCGAGCAGTACTTC.

The DNA for the CDR3 is TGTGCCAGCAGCTTACCACCCGGGACAGGGACCTACGAGCAGTACTTC. Amino acid sequence: CASSLPPGTGTYEQYF. V and J are TRBV5-4 and TRBJ2-7; 9 bases map to TRBD1. CDR3 length: 16 residues. The junction had 8 bases not matched to a gene; V was cut back by 2 bases and J by 2 bases. CDR1 and CDR2 (germline): SGHNT, YYREEE (reference sequence).

The V and J genes are TRBV10-1 and TRBJ2-5; the D is unclear. The V and J ends lost 3 bases and 2 bases respectively, with 13 bases between them. Looked up from germline, CDR1 is WNHNN and CDR2 is SYGVQD (reference sequence). The CDR3 is made up of 15 amino acids. CDR3 amino acids: CASSDHGRIQETQYF. CDR3 nucleotides: TGCGCCAGCAGTGACCACGGACGGATACAAGAGACCCAGTACTTC.

V is TRBV10-1 and J is TRBJ2-1; D gene ambiguous. The CDR3 contains 16 residues. V was clipped by 0 bases and J by 0 bases, with 9 bases between them. From germline, CDR1 is WNHNN and CDR2 SYGVQD (reference sequence). CDR3 in amino acids: CASSESGWDSYNEQFF. Here the CDR3 DNA reads TGCGCCAGCAGTGAGTCAGGGTGGGACTCCTACAATGAGCAGTTCTTC.

The chain employs TRBV6-6 and TRBJ2-2; a weak D match, TRBD2 (6 bases). V lost 3 bases and J 4 bases, leaving 15 bases between the germline ends. The CDR3 is made up of 16 amino acids. Per the germline V gene, CDR1 is MNHNY and CDR2 is SVGAGI (reference sequence). The CDR3, as DNA: TGTGCCAGCAGTTATACTGGTGGAGGGCTCACCGGGGAGCTGTTTTTT. It is translated as CASSYTGGGLTGELFF.

The V and J genes are TRBV30 and TRBJ1-1; D is possibly TRBD1 (6 bases). Germline CDR1 and CDR2: GTSNPN and SVGIG (reference sequence). V lost 1 base to trimming and J lost 2 bases, with 14 bases between them. The CDR3 runs 15 residues. The CDR3 DNA is TGTGCCTGGAGTGGCCCCATCAGGGGCAACACTGAAGCTTTCTTT. Its protein is CAWSGPIRGNTEAFF. Full variable domain (outside the CDR3, taken from reference TRBV30 and TRBJ1-1): SQTIHQWPATLVQPVGSPLSLECTVEGTSNPNLYWYRQAAGRGLQLLFYSVGIGQISSEVPQNLSASRPQDRQFILSSKKLLLSDSGFYLCAWSGPIRGNTEAFFGQGTRLTVV.

The rearrangement links TRBV9 to TRBJ2-3; D may be TRBD1 or TRBD2 (5 bases each). CDR1 is SGDLS, CDR2 YYNGEE, per germline. Trimming took off 1 base at V and 5 bases at J, with 17 bases between the two ends. The CDR3 has 16 amino acids. CDR3 loop: CASSVLSRGLGDTQYF. In DNA form, the CDR3 reads TGTGCCAGCAGCGTACTTTCCCGGGGCTTAGGAGATACGCAGTATTTT. Based on the CDR3 plus reference TRBV9 and TRBJ2-3, the full variable domain is DSGVTQTPKHLITATGQRVTLRCSPRSGDLSVYWYQQSLDQGLQFLIQYYNGEERAKGNILERFSAQQFPDLHSELNLSSLELGDSALYFCASSVLSRGLGDTQYFGPGTRLTVL.

This chain links TRBV6-1 with TRBJ1-5; D is perhaps TRBD1 (5 bases). CDR1 and CDR2 from the germline V gene are MNHNS and SASEGT. The CDR3 covers 15 residues. The germline V and J ends were trimmed by 1 base and 4 bases, with 11 bases remaining between them. DNA of the CDR3: TGTGCCAGCAGTGAAGGGCAGGGCTGGAATCAGCCCCAGCATTTT. Protein product: CASSEGQGWNQPQHF.

This chain joins TRBV5-4 and TRBJ1-1; D unresolved. Between the trimmed V and J ends, which lost 4 bases and 4 bases, there was a span of 17 bases. Germline lookup yields CDR1 SGHNT and CDR2 YYREEE (reference sequence). CDR3 length equals 15 residues. Here the CDR3 DNA reads TGTGCCAGCAGCAGAGCGGCTGAACCAACCACTGAAGCTTTCTTT. It translates to CASSRAAEPTTEAFF. Using reference TRBV5-4 and TRBJ1-1 for the parts outside the CDR3, the full variable domain is ETGVTQSPTHLIKTRGQQVTLRCSSQSGHNTVSWYQQALGQGPQFIFQYYREEENGRGNFPPRFSGLQFPNYSSELNVNALELDDSALYLCASSRAAEPTTEAFFGQGTRLTVV.

The rearrangement uses TRBV5-1 and TRBJ2-3; a weak D match, TRBD2 (5 bases). The CDR3 contains 15 residues. Looked up from germline, CDR1 is SGHRS and CDR2 is YFSETQ. V gave up 0 bases and J gave up 2 bases, with 10 bases separating them. CDR3 DNA sequence: TGCGCCAGCAGCTTGGTGACGGGGAACACAGATACGCAGTATTTT. This gives the protein CASSLVTGNTDTQYF. The variable domain in full, completed from reference TRBV5-1 and TRBJ2-3, reads KAGVTQTPRYLIKTRGQQVTLSCSPISGHRSVSWYQQTPGQGLQFLFEYFSETQRNKGNFPGRFSGRQFSNSRSEMNVSTLELGDSALYLCASSLVTGNTDTQYFGPGTRLTVL.